This TCR beta chain was obtained from a study of beta chain features in type 1 diabetes. Study overall: Researchers looked at approximately 110,000,000 sorted cells across all samples. Findings and limits, study-wide: For patients, the naive, central memory and Treg TCRB repertoires appeared more alike than for healthy donors. These data did not resolve whether HLA type affects TCRB rearrangement. More deletions and fewer insertions at VDJ junctions were seen in type 1 diabetes patients.

Concerning this clone itself: The target antigen is unknown.

The sequenced template was cDNA made from the entire isolated RNA. Sequencing used immunoSEQ multiplex PCR; TCRdb keeps in-frame clones, though not all of them. Here the sample spans around 21,000 clones, around 50% being singletons. Germline CDR1 LNHDA, CDR2 SQIVND (reference sequence). Trimming removed 4 bases at V and 4 bases at J, with 7 bases between. The CDR3 is 12 residues long. Sequenced sample: stem cell memory CD4+ T cells from blood. This receptor was taken from a man younger than 35 in good health. V usage is TRBV19 and J usage is TRBJ1-2, with D possibly TRBD1 on 5 matching bases. DNA of the CDR3: TGTGCCAGTAGTAAAGGGGCCTATGGCTACACCTTC. It codes for CASSKGAYGYTF.